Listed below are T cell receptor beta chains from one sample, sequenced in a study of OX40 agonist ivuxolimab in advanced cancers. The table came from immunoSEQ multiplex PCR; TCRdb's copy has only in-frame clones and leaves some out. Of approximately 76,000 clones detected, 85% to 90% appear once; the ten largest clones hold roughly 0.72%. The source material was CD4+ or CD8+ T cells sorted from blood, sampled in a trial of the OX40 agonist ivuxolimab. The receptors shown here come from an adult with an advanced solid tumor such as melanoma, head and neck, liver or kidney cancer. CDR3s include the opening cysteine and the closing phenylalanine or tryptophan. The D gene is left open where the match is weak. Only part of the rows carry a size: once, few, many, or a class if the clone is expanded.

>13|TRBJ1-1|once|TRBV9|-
CASSVEVATEAFF
TGTGCCAGCAGCGTAGAGGTAGCAACTGAAGCTTTCTTT
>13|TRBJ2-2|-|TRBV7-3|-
CASSASRGGELFF
TGTGCCAGCAGCGCCTCTAGGGGAGGGGAGCTGTTTTTT
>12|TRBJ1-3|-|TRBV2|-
CASSERRNTIYF
TGTGCCAGCAGTGAAAGACGAAACACCATATATTTT
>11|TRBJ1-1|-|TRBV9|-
CASSLRLAAFF
TGTGCCAGCAGCCTTCGGCTAGCAGCTTTCTTT
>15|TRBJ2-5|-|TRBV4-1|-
CASSWEPTVRETQYF
TGCGCCAGCAGCTGGGAACCGACAGTGCGAGAGACCCAGTACTTC
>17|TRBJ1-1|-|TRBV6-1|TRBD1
CASSEGTTGDPNTEAFF
TGTGCCAGCAGTGAAGGAACGACAGGGGACCCGAACACTGAAGCTTTCTTT
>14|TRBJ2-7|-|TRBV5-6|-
CASSWPGVVDEQYF
TGTGCCAGCAGCTGGCCGGGGGTCGTCGACGAGCAGTACTTC
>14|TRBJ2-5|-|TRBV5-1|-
CASSLVAAKETQYF
TGCGCCAGCAGCTTAGTGGCAGCTAAAGAGACCCAGTACTTC
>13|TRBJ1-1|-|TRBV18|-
CASSTTGNTEAFF
TGTGCCAGCTCAACGACGGGGAACACTGAAGCTTTCTTT
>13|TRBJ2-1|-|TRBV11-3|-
CASSSGTANEQFF
TGTGCCAGCAGCTCCGGGACTGCCAATGAGCAGTTCTTC
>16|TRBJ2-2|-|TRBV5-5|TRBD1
CASSLETGRGNGELFF
TGTGCCAGCAGCTTGGAGACAGGGCGAGGGAACGGGGAGCTGTTTTTT
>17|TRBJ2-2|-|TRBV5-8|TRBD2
CASSLSGGRSSTGELFF
TGTGCCAGCAGCTTGTCGGGGGGGCGCAGTTCCACCGGGGAGCTGTTTTTT
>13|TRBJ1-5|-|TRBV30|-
CAWSVNPSEPQHF
TGTGCCTGGAGTGTAAACCCCTCGGAGCCCCAGCATTTT
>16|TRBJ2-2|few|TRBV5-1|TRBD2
CASTGLAVANTGELFF
TGCGCCAGCACGGGACTAGCGGTAGCGAACACCGGGGAGCTGTTTTTT
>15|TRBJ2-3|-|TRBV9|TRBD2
CASSIGTSGTDTQYF
TGTGCCAGCAGTATTGGGACTAGCGGCACAGATACGCAGTATTTT
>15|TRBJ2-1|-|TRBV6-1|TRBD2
CASSEASGIRNEQFF
TGTGCCAGCAGTGAGGCTAGCGGGATACGGAATGAGCAGTTCTTC
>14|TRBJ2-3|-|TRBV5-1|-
CASSQDSTWGTQYF
TGCGCCAGCAGCCAGGACAGCACCTGGGGTACGCAGTATTTT
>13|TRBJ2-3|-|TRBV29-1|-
CSVDEGNTDTQYF
TGCAGCGTTGATGAGGGAAACACAGATACGCAGTATTTT
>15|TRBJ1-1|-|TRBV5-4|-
CASSLGLGGNTEAFF
TGTGCCAGCAGCTTGGGGTTGGGGGGGAACACTGAAGCTTTCTTT
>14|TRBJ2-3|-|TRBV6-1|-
CASSAIQFTDTQYF
TGTGCCAGCAGTGCTATACAGTTCACAGATACGCAGTATTTT
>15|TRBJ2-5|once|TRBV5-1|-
CASSFGGSDVETQYF
TGCGCCAGCAGCTTTGGGGGGTCGGATGTAGAGACCCAGTACTTC
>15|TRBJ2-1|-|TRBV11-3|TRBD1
CASSLDGTGSNEQFF
TGTGCCAGCAGCTTAGATGGGACAGGGAGTAATGAGCAGTTCTTC
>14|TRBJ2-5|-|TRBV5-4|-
CASSLGGARETQYF
TGTGCCAGCAGCTTAGGCGGGGCCCGAGAGACCCAGTACTTC
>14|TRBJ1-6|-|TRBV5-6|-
CASSPPGPRTPLHF
TGTGCCAGCAGCCCCCCGGGACCGCGGACACCCCTCCACTTT
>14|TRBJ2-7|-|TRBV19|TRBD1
CASSIADRASEQYF
TGTGCCAGTAGTATAGCGGACAGGGCGAGTGAGCAGTACTTC
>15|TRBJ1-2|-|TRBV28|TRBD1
CASSPRDRVNYGYTF
TGTGCCAGCAGTCCGAGAGACAGGGTAAACTATGGCTACACCTTC
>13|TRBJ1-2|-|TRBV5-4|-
CASSPGLPYGYTF
TGTGCCAGCAGCCCCGGGCTACCCTATGGCTACACCTTC
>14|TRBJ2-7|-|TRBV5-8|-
CASSLLTSPYGQYF
TGTGCCAGCAGCTTGTTAACCAGCCCGTACGGGCAGTACTTC
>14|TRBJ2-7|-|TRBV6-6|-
CASSYGAATVEQYF
TGTGCCAGCAGTTACGGGGCAGCAACAGTCGAGCAGTACTTC
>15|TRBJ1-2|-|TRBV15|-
CATSRPQGLGYGYTF
TGTGCCACCAGCAGACCCCAGGGACTCGGCTATGGCTACACCTTC
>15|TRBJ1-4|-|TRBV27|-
CASSSVGSTNEKLFF
TGTGCCAGCAGTTCCGTCGGTTCAACTAATGAAAAACTGTTTTTT
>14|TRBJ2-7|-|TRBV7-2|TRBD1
CASSHRDRTYEQYF
TGTGCCAGCAGCCACCGGGACAGGACCTACGAGCAGTACTTC
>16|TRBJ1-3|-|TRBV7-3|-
CASSQTGAISGNTIYF
TGTGCCAGCAGCCAAACCGGGGCGATCTCTGGAAACACCATATATTTT
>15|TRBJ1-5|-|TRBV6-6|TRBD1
CASSYRQGNNQPQHF
TGTGCCAGCAGTTATCGACAGGGTAACAATCAGCCCCAGCATTTT
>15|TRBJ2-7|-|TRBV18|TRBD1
CASSRSGQGSYEQYF
TGTGCCAGCTCACGATCGGGACAGGGGTCCTACGAGCAGTACTTC